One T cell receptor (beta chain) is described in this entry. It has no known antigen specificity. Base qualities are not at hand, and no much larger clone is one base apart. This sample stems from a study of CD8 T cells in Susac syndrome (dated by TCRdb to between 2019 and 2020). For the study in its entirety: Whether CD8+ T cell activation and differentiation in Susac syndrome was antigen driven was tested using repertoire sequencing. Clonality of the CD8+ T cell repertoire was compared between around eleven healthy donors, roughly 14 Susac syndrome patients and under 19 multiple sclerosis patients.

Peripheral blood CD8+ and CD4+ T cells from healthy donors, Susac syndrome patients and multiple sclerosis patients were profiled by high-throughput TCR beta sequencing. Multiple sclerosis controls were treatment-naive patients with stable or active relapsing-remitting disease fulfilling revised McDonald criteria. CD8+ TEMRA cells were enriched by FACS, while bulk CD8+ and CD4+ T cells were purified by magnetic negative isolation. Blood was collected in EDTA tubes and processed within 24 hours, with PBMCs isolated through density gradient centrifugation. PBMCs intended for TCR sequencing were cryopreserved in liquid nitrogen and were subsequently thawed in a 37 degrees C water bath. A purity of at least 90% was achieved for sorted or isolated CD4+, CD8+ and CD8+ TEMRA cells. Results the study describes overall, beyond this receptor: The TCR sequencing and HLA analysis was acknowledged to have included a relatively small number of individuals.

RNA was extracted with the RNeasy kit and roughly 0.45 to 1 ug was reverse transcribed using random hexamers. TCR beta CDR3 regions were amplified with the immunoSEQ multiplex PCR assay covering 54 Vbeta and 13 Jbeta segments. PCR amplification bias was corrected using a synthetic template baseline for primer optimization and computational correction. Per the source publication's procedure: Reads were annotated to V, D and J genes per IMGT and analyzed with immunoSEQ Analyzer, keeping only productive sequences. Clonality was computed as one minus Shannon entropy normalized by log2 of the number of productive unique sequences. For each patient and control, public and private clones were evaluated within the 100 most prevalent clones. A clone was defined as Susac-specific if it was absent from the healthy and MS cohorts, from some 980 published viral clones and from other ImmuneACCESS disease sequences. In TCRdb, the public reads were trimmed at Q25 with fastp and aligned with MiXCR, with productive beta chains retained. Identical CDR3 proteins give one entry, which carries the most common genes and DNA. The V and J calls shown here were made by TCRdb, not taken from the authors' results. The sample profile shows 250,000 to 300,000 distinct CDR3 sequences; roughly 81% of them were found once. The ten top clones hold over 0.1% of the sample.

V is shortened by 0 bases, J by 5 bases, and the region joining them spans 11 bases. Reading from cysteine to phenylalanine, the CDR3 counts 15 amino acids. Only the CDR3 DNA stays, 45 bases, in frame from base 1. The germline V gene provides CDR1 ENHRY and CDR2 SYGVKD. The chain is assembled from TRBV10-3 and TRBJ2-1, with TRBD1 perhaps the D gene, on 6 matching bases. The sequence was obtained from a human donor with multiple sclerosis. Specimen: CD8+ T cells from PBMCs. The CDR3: CAISESMDSHNEQFF. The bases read TGTGCCATCAGTGAGTCAATGGACAGCCACAATGAGCAGTTCTTC.